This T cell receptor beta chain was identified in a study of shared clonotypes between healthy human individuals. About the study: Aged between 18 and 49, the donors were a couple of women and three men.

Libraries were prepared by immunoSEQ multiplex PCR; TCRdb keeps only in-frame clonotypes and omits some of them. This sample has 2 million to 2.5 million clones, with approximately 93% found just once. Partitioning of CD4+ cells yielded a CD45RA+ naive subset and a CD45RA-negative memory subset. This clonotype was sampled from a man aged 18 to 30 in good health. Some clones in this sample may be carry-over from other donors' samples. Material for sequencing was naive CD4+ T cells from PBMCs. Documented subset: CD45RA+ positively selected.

The CDR3, as DNA: TGTGCCAGCAGCTTATGGGGATCTGCCGGTGGTAATGAGCAGTTCTTC. Residues: CASSLWGSAGGNEQFF. The chain joins TRBV13 to TRBJ2-1, with D uncertain. V shed 2 bases and J shed 7 bases, with 18 bases lying between them. The CDR3 contains 16 residues. Germline V gives CDR1 PRHDT, CDR2 FYEKMQ (reference sequence).